This entry features one T cell receptor (beta chain) sequence. Read sequence stops 3 residues before the CDR3 end, and the germline J gene provides the missing end. Germline loops: CDR1 SGHVS, CDR2 FNYEAQ. V was pared by 1 base and J by 9 bases, with 16 bases between. CDR3 length equals 15 residues. This entry belongs to a study of T cells in women clearing cervical HPV infection. In the study overall: HLA type could not be excluded as a confounder.

The table came from immunoSEQ multiplex PCR; TCRdb's copy has only in-frame clones and leaves some out. This sample's table has roughly 45,000 clones. The rearrangement uses TRBV7-6 and TRBJ1-3; D remains ambiguous. This TCR was recovered from a woman between 18 and 70 years old with a cervical HPV16 infection that either progressed to CIN3+ or cleared (not recorded which). Sequenced sample: blood buffy coat. The sequenced part of the CDR3 DNA is TGTGCCAGCAGCTTAGTGAACAGTCTGGAAAGCACC. Translating it yields CASSLVNSLEST. The full CDR3 sequence reads CASSLVNSLESTIYF. The full variable domain, in which reference TRBV7-6 and TRBJ1-3 provide the parts outside the CDR3, is GAGVSQSPRYKVTKRGQDVALRCDPISGHVSLYWYRQALGQGPEFLTYFNYEAQQDKSGLPNDRFSAERPEGSISTLTIQRTEQRDSAMYRCASSLVNSLESTIYFGEGSWLTVV.